These T cell receptor beta chains were read from a single sample in a study of T cells after yellow fever vaccination. TCRdb fed the 5' RACE reads into MiXCR, producing one record per CDR3 protein. The table lists 450,000 to 600,000 distinct CDR3 sequences, less than 15% of them singletons. Sequences were derived from PBMCs, sampled on the day of the yellow fever booster vaccination. These receptors were obtained from a man aged 25-40 years who received the YFV17D yellow fever vaccine. Each CDR3 is given with its conserved first and last residue. The D gene is left open where the match is weak. Where a row states a size, it is once, few, many or the class of an expanded clone; other rows omit it.

cdr3_nt cdr3_aa j_call clone_size v_call d_call
TGTGCCAGCAGCAAAGGGACAGTCACTGAAGCTTTCTTT CASSKGTVTEAFF TRBJ1-1 NA TRBV7-6 TRBD1
TGCAGTGCTAGACAGGGGGATGGCTACACCTTC CSARQGDGYTF TRBJ1-2 NA TRBV20-1 TRBD1
TGCAGCGTTGAATTAGCCAGGGCCCAAGAGACCCAGTACTTC CSVELARAQETQYF TRBJ2-5 NA TRBV29-1 NA
TGTGCCACCAGCAGGGTTTATTACAATGAGCAGTTCTTC CATSRVYYNEQFF TRBJ2-1 few TRBV15 NA
TGCAGTGCTACCAGCCGGAAGAACAATCAGCCCCAGCATTTT CSATSRKNNQPQHF TRBJ1-5 NA TRBV20-1 NA
TGTGCCAGCAGTAGAGGTGTAGGGAACACTGAAGCTTTCTTT CASSRGVGNTEAFF TRBJ1-1 NA TRBV6-1 NA
TGTGCCACCGCCGGGCCGTCGAGGGGGGCATCCTACAATGAGCAGTTCTTC CATAGPSRGASYNEQFF TRBJ2-1 few TRBV24-1 NA
TGTGCCAGCAGGACAGGGGACTCCTACAATGAGCAGTTCTTC CASRTGDSYNEQFF TRBJ2-1 NA TRBV12-3/TRBV12-4 TRBD1
TGTGCCAGCTCAATGGGCTCACTGGGTGGTAATGAGCAGTTCTTC CASSMGSLGGNEQFF TRBJ2-1 NA TRBV19 NA
TGTGCCAGCAGTTACCTTGGACTAGCGGACGAGCAGTACTTC CASSYLGLADEQYF TRBJ2-7 many TRBV6-5 TRBD2
TGTGCCTGGAGTTGGGGCGGGAACGGAGGGAATGAGCAGTTCTTC CAWSWGGNGGNEQFF TRBJ2-1 NA TRBV30 NA
TGCAGTGCTAAAAAATGGGCTGACACAGATACGCAGTATTTT CSAKKWADTDTQYF TRBJ2-3 few TRBV20-1 NA
TGTGCCAGCAGCGTATCTTGGGGCCAAGAGACCCAGTACTTC CASSVSWGQETQYF TRBJ2-5 NA TRBV9 NA
TGCAGTGCTAGGCCGATAGCGGGAGATGGTAATGAGCAGTTCTTC CSARPIAGDGNEQFF TRBJ2-1 NA TRBV20-1 TRBD2
TGTGCCATCAGGGGGGGACAGGGCACCTACAATGAGCAGTTCTTC CAIRGGQGTYNEQFF TRBJ2-1 NA TRBV10-3 TRBD1
TGCAGCGTCGCGAGAGGAGGCGCTGAAGCTTTCTTT CSVARGGAEAFF TRBJ1-1 few TRBV29-1 NA
TGTGCCAGCAGCGAAGGGTCAGCGGGAGTCTGTGAGACCCAGTACTTC CASSEGSAGVCETQYF TRBJ2-5 NA TRBV6-1 TRBD2
TGTGCCAGTAGTATTCGTCAGGGGAGATCCTACAATGAGCAGTTCTTC CASSIRQGRSYNEQFF TRBJ2-1 few TRBV19 NA
TGTGCCAGCAGCCCCGGGACTAGCGGGACCTACAATGAGCAGTTCTTC CASSPGTSGTYNEQFF TRBJ2-1 NA TRBV5-4 TRBD2
TGTGCCAGCAGCCCCCACGGAGATACGCAGTATTTT CASSPHGDTQYF TRBJ2-3 NA TRBV7-2 NA
TGTGCCACCAGCGGGGGACTCACTTCGGAGCAGTTCTTC CATSGGLTSEQFF TRBJ2-1 once TRBV15 NA
TGTGCCAGCAGTATAGGCCAGGGGATGAACACTGAAGCTTTCTTT CASSIGQGMNTEAFF TRBJ1-1 many TRBV7-9 NA
TGTGCCAGTAGGTACAGGGTTCGCACCGGGGAGCTGTTTTTT CASRYRVRTGELFF TRBJ2-2 NA TRBV19 NA
TGTGCCAGCCGGCGGGAAAGTCATAATGAGCAGTTCTTC CASRRESHNEQFF TRBJ2-1 NA TRBV7-8 NA
TGTGCCAGCAGCTTGGTACAGGGGCGCGTCGAGCAGTACTTC CASSLVQGRVEQYF TRBJ2-7 NA TRBV5-5 TRBD1
TGTGCCAGCAGCTTATTTCTGGAGACTGAAGCTTTCTTT CASSLFLETEAFF TRBJ1-1 few TRBV7-2 NA
TGTGCCAGCAGCTTAGCGGGACTTCACAATGAGCAGTTCTTC CASSLAGLHNEQFF TRBJ2-1 few TRBV7-9 NA
TGCACCAGCAGCCGACCCGAGGGGGAGGGAGAGACCCAGTACTTC CTSSRPEGEGETQYF TRBJ2-5 NA TRBV1 NA
TGCGCCAGCAGCTCCTGGGATGCGGAGACCCAGTACTTC CASSSWDAETQYF TRBJ2-5 few TRBV5-1 NA
TGTGCAAGGCAGGGTGAGATCTACGAGCAGTACTTC CARQGEIYEQYF TRBJ2-7 few TRBV21-1 NA
TGTGCCAGCAGAGCGACAGGGTTGTCCTACGAGCAGTACTTC CASRATGLSYEQYF TRBJ2-7 few TRBV2 TRBD1
TGCAGTGCTTTTCTGATGGCTGCGTCCTACAATGAGCAGTTCTTC CSAFLMAASYNEQFF TRBJ2-1 NA TRBV20-1 NA
TGTGCCACCAGCAGAGATACAAGGAGCGGGAGGGCCGTCAAAAACATTCAGTACTTC CATSRDTRSGRAVKNIQYF TRBJ2-4 few TRBV15 TRBD2